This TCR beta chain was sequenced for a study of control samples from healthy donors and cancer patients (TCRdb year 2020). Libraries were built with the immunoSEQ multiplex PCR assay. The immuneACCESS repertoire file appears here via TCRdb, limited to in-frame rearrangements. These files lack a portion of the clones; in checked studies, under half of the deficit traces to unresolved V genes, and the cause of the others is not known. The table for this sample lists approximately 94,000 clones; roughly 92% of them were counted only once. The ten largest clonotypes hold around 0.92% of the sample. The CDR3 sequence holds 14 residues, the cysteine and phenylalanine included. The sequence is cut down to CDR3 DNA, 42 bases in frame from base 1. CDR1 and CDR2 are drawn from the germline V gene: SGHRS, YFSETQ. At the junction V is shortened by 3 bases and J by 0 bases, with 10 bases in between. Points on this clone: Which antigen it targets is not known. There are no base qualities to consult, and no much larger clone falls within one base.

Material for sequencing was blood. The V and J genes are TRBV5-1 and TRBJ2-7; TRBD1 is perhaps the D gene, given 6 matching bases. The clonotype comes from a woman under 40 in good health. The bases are TGCGCCAGCAGCTCCGGGACAAACTCCTACGAGCAGTACTTC. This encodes CASSSGTNSYEQYF.